These 26 T cell receptor beta chains were all obtained from the same sample, sequenced in a study of CD4 T cells in relation to SARS-CoV-2 and coronaviruses. Before the COVID-19 pandemic, during about 2011-2019, CD4+ T cells were taken from unexposed donors. Isolation of CD4+ T cells took place after approximately eleven days in culture. The protocol was immunoSEQ multiplex PCR, while the TCRdb copy is restricted to in-frame clones and leaves out a portion. This table holds 20,000 to 25,000 clones, 76% found once. These receptors are not linked to any known antigen. Sequenced: CD4+ T cells from PBMCs, cultured in vitro. The receptors were gathered from a human donor in good health.

V and J are TRBV7-9 and TRBJ2-5; D is possibly TRBD2 (5 bases). Trimming left V 3 bases short and J 2 bases short, with 7 bases between. The CDR3 is 13 residues long. The V gene's germline CDR1 is SEHNR and CDR2 FQNEAQ (reference sequence). This CDR3 is CASSFGVQETQYF. DNA for the CDR3: TGTGCCAGCAGCTTCGGGGTACAAGAGACCCAGTACTTC.

The V call is TRBV5-5, the J call TRBJ2-1; 11 nucleotides line up with TRBD2. With 4 bases clipped from V and 5 bases from J, the junction kept 11 bases outside the gene matches. Looked up from germline, CDR1 is SGHKS and CDR2 is YYEKEE (reference sequence). The CDR3 runs to 17 residues. The CDR3 reads CASSKGTGLAANNEQFF. The CDR3 bases are TGTGCCAGCAGCAAAGGAACGGGACTAGCGGCAAACAATGAGCAGTTCTTC.

This clone occurred a few times. The rearrangement links TRBV5-4 to TRBJ1-6, with a possible D match to TRBD1 (6 bases). CDR3 length equals 14 residues. Trimming shortened V by 4 bases and J by 8 bases, and 13 bases separated the two germline ends. The germline gives CDR1 SGHNT, CDR2 YYREEE (reference sequence). CDR3: CASSNREGDSPLHF. The CDR3 nucleotides are TGTGCCAGCAGCAACAGGGAAGGGGATTCACCCCTCCACTTT.

V and J are TRBV18 and TRBJ2-5; 7 bases are a match to TRBD1. CDR1 and CDR2 (germline): KGHSH, LQKENI. The CDR3 is made up of 15 amino acids. V lost 5 bases, J lost 4 bases, and 10 bases stayed unmatched. The CDR3 nucleotides are TGTGCCAGCTCAGGATCGACAGGGTTGGGAGAGACCCAGTACTTC. Amino acids: CASSGSTGLGETQYF. Based on the CDR3 plus reference TRBV18 and TRBJ2-5, the full variable domain is NAGVMQNPRHLVRRRGQEARLRCSPMKGHSHVYWYRQLPEEGLKFMVYLQKENIIDESGMPKERFSAEFPKEGPSILRIQQVVRGDSAAYFCASSGSTGLGETQYFGPGTRLLVL.

This chain joins TRBV5-4 and TRBJ2-1; the match to TRBD2 covers 13 bases. After removal of 4 bases from V and 12 bases from J, the junction contained 16 bases not matched to a gene. Germline V lookup: CDR1 SGHNT, CDR2 YYREEE (reference sequence). CDR3 length equals 17 residues. The chain's CDR3 is CASSQPGTSGTPRGQFF. The CDR3 DNA is TGTGCCAGCAGCCAACCCGGGACTAGCGGGACCCCACGGGGGCAGTTCTTC.

V usage is TRBV7-3 and J usage is TRBJ1-2; no reliable D call. CDR1 is SGHTA, CDR2 FQGTGA, per germline. The CDR3 totals 13 residues. The germline V and J ends were trimmed by 2 bases and 8 bases, with 12 bases remaining between them. In DNA form, the CDR3 reads TGTGCCAGCAGCTTAGAGGAGTTTCGGGGCTACACCTTC. Translated: CASSLEEFRGYTF.

This clone was picked up a small number of times. The chain combines TRBV5-1 with TRBJ2-1; D perhaps matches TRBD2 (6 bases). This CDR3 has 17 residues. Germline V lookup: CDR1 SGHRS, CDR2 YFSETQ. V was cut by 4 bases and J by 8 bases, with 25 bases left in between. The CDR3 protein is CASSRLAGKTSLHEQFF. CDR3 DNA sequence: TGCGCCAGCAGCCGTCTGGCTGGGAAGACTAGTCTCCATGAGCAGTTCTTC.

V usage is TRBV27 and J usage is TRBJ2-1; no definite D call. The CDR3 is 16 residues long. Between the trimmed V and J ends, which lost 4 bases and 6 bases, there was a span of 19 bases. Germline V CDR1 and CDR2: MNHEY, SMNVEV (reference sequence). CDR3 region: CASSSQTGPVTNEQFF. Here the CDR3 DNA reads TGTGCCAGCAGTTCCCAAACGGGCCCGGTGACCAATGAGCAGTTCTTC.

V is TRBV24-1 and J is TRBJ2-7; the match to TRBD2 covers 8 bases. The germline V gene has CDR1 KGHDR and CDR2 SFDVKD. The CDR3 runs 14 residues. Germline trimming cut 9 bases from V and 4 bases from J; bases unmatched to any gene: 10. CDR3 in DNA: TGTGCCACCGCCCGGGGGGGGGATGGATACGAGCAGTACTTC. It translates to CATARGGDGYEQYF.

This clone was seen a single time. The J gene is TRBJ1-1, the V gene TRBV29-1; 7 bases match TRBD1. The length of the CDR3 is 12 residues. V shed 6 bases and J 2 bases; nucleotides not matched to a gene: 3. The germline gives CDR1 SQVTM, CDR2 ANQGSEA. The CDR3 protein is CSVRTGNTEAFF. Here the CDR3 DNA reads TGCAGCGTCCGGACAGGAAACACTGAAGCTTTCTTT.

This chain uses TRBV6-2 or TRBV6-3 with TRBJ2-3; D remains ambiguous. Trimming stripped 5 bases from V and 7 bases from J, with 16 bases between. Germline loops: CDR1 MNHEY, CDR2 SVGEGT. The CDR3 length is 14 residues. CDR3 sequence (DNA): TGTGCCAGCAGTCGGCTCCTCGCGAGCTATACGCAGTATTTT. Amino acid sequence: CASSRLLASYTQYF.

The chain is built from TRBV25-1 and TRBJ2-7; possible D gene TRBD2, 6 bases. Trimming removed 4 bases at V and 7 bases at J, with 14 bases between. CDR1 MGHDK and CDR2 SYGVNS come from the germline V gene. CDR3 length: 13 residues. The CDR3 coding sequence is TGTGCCAGCAGTGGAGGGACTCCCTCTGAGCAGTACTTC. It is translated as CASSGGTPSEQYF.

This clone was counted a few times. The V call is TRBV9, the J call TRBJ1-4, with a tentative D call TRBD1 (6 bases). Germline CDR1 and CDR2: SGDLS and YYNGEE. The CDR3 length is 14 residues. Trimming took off 3 bases at V and 5 bases at J, with 11 bases between the two ends. This CDR3 reads CASSGGQKNEKLFF. CDR3 sequence (DNA): TGTGCCAGCAGCGGTGGACAGAAGAATGAAAAACTGTTTTTT.

This clone has only a few counts. The V gene is TRBV6-6, the J gene TRBJ2-7; 10 bases fit TRBD2. CDR3 length equals 17 residues. Germline lookup yields CDR1 MNHNY and CDR2 SVGAGI (reference sequence). The V gene end was trimmed by 5 bases and the J gene end by 0 bases; junction bases not matched to a gene: 10. CDR3 DNA: TGTGCCAGCAGTCCACGGGTGCTAGCGGGAGTCTCCTACGAGCAGTACTTC. It is translated as CASSPRVLAGVSYEQYF.

The genes are TRBV19 and TRBJ1-5; 8 nucleotides match TRBD1. There are 13 residues in the CDR3. Germline-derived CDR1 and CDR2 are LNHDA and SQIVND (reference sequence). Trimming took 9 bases from V and 6 from J; bases not matched to a gene: 7. The CDR3 region is CASLQGGGQPQHF. In DNA form, the CDR3 reads TGTGCCAGCCTACAGGGGGGGGGTCAGCCCCAGCATTTT.

The V call is TRBV27, the J call TRBJ1-1; D is unclear. V lost 4 bases to trimming and J lost 8 bases, with 14 bases between them. This CDR3 contains 13 residues. Germline V CDR1 and CDR2: MNHEY, SMNVEV (reference sequence). The CDR3 coding sequence is TGTGCCAGCAGTTCCAATAATGAGGTGGAAGCTTTCTTT. Protein sequence: CASSSNNEVEAFF.

The rearrangement links TRBV29-1 to TRBJ2-7, with D hard to call. Trimming removed 6 bases at V and 3 bases at J, with 9 bases between. The CDR3 has 11 amino acids. Germline V lookup: CDR1 SQVTM, CDR2 ANQGSEA. CDR3 in amino acids: CSVLIFYEQYF. The CDR3 DNA sequence: TGCAGCGTCCTTATTTTCTACGAGCAGTACTTC.

The rearrangement links TRBV18 to TRBJ2-7; D remains ambiguous. This CDR3 is 15 amino acids long. Between the trimmed V and J ends, which lost 3 bases and 3 bases, there was a span of 15 bases. Germline V lookup: CDR1 KGHSH, CDR2 LQKENI. Written as DNA, the CDR3 is TGTGCCAGCTCACCGGGTGTCCAGGTCGGCTACGAGCAGTACTTC. Translation: CASSPGVQVGYEQYF.

The rearrangement links TRBV11-2 to TRBJ1-1; D is unclear. Per germline, CDR1 SGHAT and CDR2 FQNNGV. This CDR3 contains 12 residues. Trimming removed 8 bases at V and 5 bases at J, with 12 bases between. CDR3 residues: CASREVGTEAFF. DNA of the CDR3: TGTGCCAGCCGGGAGGTAGGGACTGAAGCTTTCTTT.

The V gene is TRBV27, the J gene TRBJ1-6, with D uncertain. CDR1 is MNHEY and CDR2 is SMNVEV in the germline V gene (reference sequence). V was shortened by 5 bases and J by 9 bases, with 23 bases between the two germline ends. This CDR3 contains 17 residues. CDR3 loop: CASSRASGPTTGSPLHF. CDR3 DNA sequence: TGTGCCAGCAGTCGTGCCTCTGGCCCCACCACGGGTTCACCCCTCCACTTT.

The chain employs TRBV11-2 and TRBJ2-5, with a tentative D call TRBD1 (6 bases). The V gene's germline CDR1 is SGHAT and CDR2 FQNNGV. The V and J ends lost 2 bases and 4 bases respectively, with 11 bases between them. CDR3 length: 14 residues. The CDR3 DNA reads as TGTGCCAGCAGCTTACGTTCAGGGGCAGAGACCCAGTACTTC. The encoded protein is CASSLRSGAETQYF.

The rearrangement uses TRBV10-3 and TRBJ2-1; unclear D gene. The V end was cut by 10 bases, the J end by 8 bases, with 15 bases between. There are 12 residues in the CDR3. Germline lookup yields CDR1 ENHRY and CDR2 SYGVKD. The CDR3 coding sequence is TGTGCCACCTTGACTCCAAAGTATGAGCAGTTCTTC. It specifies CATLTPKYEQFF.

This chain uses TRBV5-1 with TRBJ1-2; D uncertain. V gave up 0 bases and J gave up 8 bases, with 20 bases separating them. Germline V gives CDR1 SGHRS, CDR2 YFSETQ. The CDR3 sequence is 16 residues long. CDR3 region: CASSLDSPSRGGGYTF. CDR3 sequence (DNA): TGCGCCAGCAGCTTGGATTCGCCCTCCCGAGGAGGCGGCTACACCTTC.

The chain uses TRBV7-3 and TRBJ2-3; maybe TRBD1 (6 bases). The germline gives CDR1 SGHTA, CDR2 FQGTGA. This CDR3 region has 15 residues. Trimming shortened V by 4 bases and J by 0 bases, and 11 bases separated the two germline ends. The CDR3 sequence: CASSSQTGSTDTQYF. The CDR3 DNA is TGTGCCAGCAGCTCACAAACAGGGAGCACAGATACGCAGTATTTT.

This clone appeared a few times. The chain couples TRBV7-6 to TRBJ2-7; either TRBD1 or TRBD2 may fit D (5 bases each). This CDR3 contains 15 residues. The germline V and J ends were trimmed by 4 bases and 0 bases, with 13 bases remaining between them. The germline CDR1 and CDR2 sequences are SGHVS and FNYEAQ. Written as DNA, the CDR3 is TGTGCCAGCAGCTACGGGGACGGAGACTCCTACGAGCAGTACTTC. Protein sequence: CASSYGDGDSYEQYF.

The genes are TRBV5-1 and TRBJ2-1, with 10 bases that match TRBD1. The CDR3 loop spans 15 amino acids. V lost 3 bases and J lost 9; bases outside the gene matches: 9. The V gene's germline CDR1 is SGHRS and CDR2 YFSETQ. CDR3 coding DNA: TGCGCCAGCAGCTCTCTAGACAGGGGGCGGGGTGAGCAGTTCTTC. Its translation: CASSSLDRGRGEQFF.